A selection of T cell receptor beta chains follows, all from one sample in a study of blood T cell repertoires in COVID-19. Profiled with immunoSEQ multiplex PCR; TCRdb holds only in-frame clones, not every one. The repertoire has approximately 150,000 clones, 85% to 90% of them found once; the top ten carry less than 2%. The specimen was peripheral blood. Receptors were obtained from a woman aged 60 to 75 with acute or convalescent COVID-19. Each CDR3 is given with its conserved first and last residue. Fields, in order: V gene, clone size, J gene, D gene, CDR3 DNA, CDR3 protein. A D gene is named only where the DNA matches it firmly. Size is stated for part of the rows, as once, few or many counts, or as a class when the clone is expanded.

v_call: TRBV19
clone_size: NA
j_call: TRBJ1-2
d_call: TRBD1
cdr3_nt: TGTGCCAGTAGTCCCGGACCCCCCGGGACAGGGGGCTATGGCTACACCTTC
cdr3_aa: CASSPGPPGTGGYGYTF

v_call: TRBV5-4
clone_size: once
j_call: TRBJ2-7
d_call: TRBD2
cdr3_nt: TGTGCCAGCAGCGTGACTAGCGGGTACGAGCAGTACTTC
cdr3_aa: CASSVTSGYEQYF

v_call: TRBV5-6
clone_size: NA
j_call: TRBJ1-2
d_call: TRBD1
cdr3_nt: TGTGCCAGCAGCTCCGCCGGGACAGGGCCCTATGGCTACACCTTC
cdr3_aa: CASSSAGTGPYGYTF

v_call: TRBV6-5
clone_size: NA
j_call: TRBJ2-2
d_call: TRBD2
cdr3_nt: TGTGCCAGCAATTCAGCGGGGGCGGGGACCGGGGAGCTGTTTTTT
cdr3_aa: CASNSAGAGTGELFF

v_call: TRBV7-7
clone_size: NA
j_call: TRBJ2-2
d_call: TRBD2
cdr3_nt: TGTGCTAGCGACATCGCCTTAGCTCGGACTAGCGGGGGGGCGAACACCGGGGAGCTGTTTTTT
cdr3_aa: CASDIALARTSGGANTGELFF

v_call: TRBV5-8
clone_size: NA
j_call: TRBJ1-1
d_call: NA
cdr3_nt: TGTGCCAGCAGCTTGGCCCTCGGGAGTGGGAGAGACACTGAAGCTTTCTTT
cdr3_aa: CASSLALGSGRDTEAFF

v_call: TRBV30
clone_size: NA
j_call: TRBJ1-5
d_call: NA
cdr3_nt: TGTGCCTGGAGTGTTTCGGGGGTAGGTCAGCCCCAGCATTTT
cdr3_aa: CAWSVSGVGQPQHF

v_call: TRBV3-1/TRBV3-2
clone_size: NA
j_call: TRBJ2-3
d_call: TRBD1
cdr3_nt: TGTGCCAGCAGCCCCGGGACAGGGGTCGGCACAGATACGCAGTATTTT
cdr3_aa: CASSPGTGVGTDTQYF

v_call: TRBV2
clone_size: NA
j_call: TRBJ2-7
d_call: NA
cdr3_nt: TGTGCCAGCAGTTCACAGGGTTCCTACAAGCAGTACTTC
cdr3_aa: CASSSQGSYKQYF

v_call: TRBV7-2
clone_size: NA
j_call: TRBJ1-5
d_call: NA
cdr3_nt: TGTGCCAGCAGCTTATCCGGCAGGGGAGTGGATCAGCCCCAGCATTTT
cdr3_aa: CASSLSGRGVDQPQHF

v_call: TRBV9
clone_size: NA
j_call: TRBJ2-7
d_call: TRBD2
cdr3_nt: TGTGCCAGCAGCAACGGGGGGGACTCCTACGAGCAGTACTTC
cdr3_aa: CASSNGGDSYEQYF

v_call: TRBV27
clone_size: NA
j_call: TRBJ1-6
d_call: NA
cdr3_nt: TGTGCCAGCAGCCTACTGACAGCTATACTCAATTCACCCCTCCACTTT
cdr3_aa: CASSLLTAILNSPLHF

v_call: TRBV4-2
clone_size: NA
j_call: TRBJ2-1
d_call: TRBD2
cdr3_nt: TGTGCCAGCAGCCACCAGATGTCCTTAGCGGGGGCCGTCAATGAGCAGTTCTTC
cdr3_aa: CASSHQMSLAGAVNEQFF

v_call: TRBV19
clone_size: NA
j_call: TRBJ1-1
d_call: NA
cdr3_nt: TGTGCCAGTAGTATACAGTTGAACACTGAAGCTTTCTTT
cdr3_aa: CASSIQLNTEAFF

v_call: TRBV18
clone_size: NA
j_call: TRBJ1-4
d_call: TRBD1
cdr3_nt: TGTGCCAGCTCAACTCGGTTCGCCGGGACAGGGCTTGAAAAACTGTTTTTT
cdr3_aa: CASSTRFAGTGLEKLFF

v_call: TRBV7-9
clone_size: NA
j_call: TRBJ1-2
d_call: TRBD1
cdr3_nt: TGTGCCAGCAGCTTATCGGGACAGGACTATGGCTACACCTTC
cdr3_aa: CASSLSGQDYGYTF

v_call: TRBV19
clone_size: NA
j_call: TRBJ1-2
d_call: NA
cdr3_nt: TGTGCCAGTAGTATCCCCAACAGAGTTTATGGCTACACCTTC
cdr3_aa: CASSIPNRVYGYTF

v_call: TRBV15
clone_size: NA
j_call: TRBJ2-7
d_call: NA
cdr3_nt: TGTGCCACCAGCAGAGGACGCGGGGCGGCAAACTACGAGCAGTACTTC
cdr3_aa: CATSRGRGAANYEQYF

v_call: TRBV6-5
clone_size: NA
j_call: TRBJ2-1
d_call: NA
cdr3_nt: TGTGCCAGCGGGGGGGACAGGAATAACAATGAGCAGTTCTTC
cdr3_aa: CASGGDRNNNEQFF

v_call: TRBV15
clone_size: once
j_call: TRBJ1-6
d_call: NA
cdr3_nt: TGTGCCACCAGCGGGGAGGGGTCGTACTCAGGTTCACCCCTCCACTTT
cdr3_aa: CATSGEGSYSGSPLHF

v_call: TRBV27
clone_size: NA
j_call: TRBJ2-6
d_call: NA
cdr3_nt: TGTGCCAGCAGTTTACAGGGTAAGACCTCTGGGGCCAACGTCCTGACTTTC
cdr3_aa: CASSLQGKTSGANVLTF

v_call: TRBV7-9
clone_size: NA
j_call: TRBJ1-2
d_call: TRBD1
cdr3_nt: TGTGCCAGCAGCTTTGACAGGGGGTCCTATGGCTACACCTTC
cdr3_aa: CASSFDRGSYGYTF

v_call: TRBV5-1
clone_size: NA
j_call: TRBJ1-1
d_call: NA
cdr3_nt: TGCGCCAGCTTTACTTCTTCCCCGAACACTGAAGCTTTCTTT
cdr3_aa: CASFTSSPNTEAFF

v_call: TRBV5-4
clone_size: once
j_call: TRBJ2-3
d_call: NA
cdr3_nt: TGTGCCAGCAGCTTGGAAGGTAGCCGTAGCACAGATACGCAGTATTTT
cdr3_aa: CASSLEGSRSTDTQYF

v_call: TRBV28
clone_size: NA
j_call: TRBJ2-5
d_call: TRBD2
cdr3_nt: TGTGCCAGCAGTTTAGCGGGGGGCGGAAGAGAGACCCAGTACTTC
cdr3_aa: CASSLAGGGRETQYF

v_call: TRBV7-9
clone_size: NA
j_call: TRBJ1-1
d_call: TRBD1
cdr3_nt: TGTGCCAGCAGCTACGGACAGGGCGAAGCTTTCTTT
cdr3_aa: CASSYGQGEAFF

v_call: TRBV7-2
clone_size: few
j_call: TRBJ2-2
d_call: NA
cdr3_nt: TGTGCCAGCAGCTCCGGACTAGGGGAGCTGTTTTTT
cdr3_aa: CASSSGLGELFF

v_call: TRBV7-3
clone_size: few
j_call: TRBJ1-1
d_call: NA
cdr3_nt: TGTGCCAGCAGCTTTGTCGGGGGTACGAACACTGAAGCTTTCTTT
cdr3_aa: CASSFVGGTNTEAFF

v_call: TRBV9
clone_size: NA
j_call: TRBJ1-6
d_call: NA
cdr3_nt: TGTGCCAGCAGCGTAGACGGGGGGGTGGCCTCACCCCTCCACTTT
cdr3_aa: CASSVDGGVASPLHF

v_call: TRBV30
clone_size: NA
j_call: TRBJ1-2
d_call: NA
cdr3_nt: TGTGCCTGGAGTGCTGACACCGGGAAGTATGGCTACACCTTC
cdr3_aa: CAWSADTGKYGYTF

v_call: TRBV4-1
clone_size: NA
j_call: TRBJ1-2
d_call: NA
cdr3_nt: TGCGCCAGCAGCCAAGCCTCTTCACCGGGACAAGGCTTCTATGGCTACACCTTC
cdr3_aa: CASSQASSPGQGFYGYTF

v_call: TRBV6-5
clone_size: NA
j_call: TRBJ1-5
d_call: NA
cdr3_nt: TGTGCCAGCAGGGAGGTACATGGTCCCAATCAGCCCCAGCATTTT
cdr3_aa: CASREVHGPNQPQHF

v_call: TRBV21-1
clone_size: once
j_call: TRBJ1-5
d_call: NA
cdr3_nt: TGTGCCAGCAGCAAAAGAGACCCGGGACAGGGGGCTCGGGGGAGCAATCAGCCCCAGCATTTT
cdr3_aa: CASSKRDPGQGARGSNQPQHF

v_call: TRBV9
clone_size: NA
j_call: TRBJ1-1
d_call: TRBD1
cdr3_nt: TGTGCCAGCAGCGTAGGGCAGGGGGCGCCCAGGACTGAAGCTTTCTTT
cdr3_aa: CASSVGQGAPRTEAFF

v_call: TRBV12-3/TRBV12-4
clone_size: NA
j_call: TRBJ2-7
d_call: NA
cdr3_nt: TGTGCCAGCAGTTCGGGGAGCCCCTACGAGCAGTACTTC
cdr3_aa: CASSSGSPYEQYF

v_call: TRBV28
clone_size: NA
j_call: TRBJ1-1
d_call: NA
cdr3_nt: TGTGCCAGCAGTTTAATCCCCAAGAACACTGAAGCTTTCTTT
cdr3_aa: CASSLIPKNTEAFF

v_call: TRBV11-2
clone_size: NA
j_call: TRBJ2-1
d_call: TRBD2
cdr3_nt: TGTGCCAGCAGCTTACAGGCGGGGGGCTACAATGAGCAGTTCTTC
cdr3_aa: CASSLQAGGYNEQFF

v_call: TRBV6-1
clone_size: NA
j_call: TRBJ1-3
d_call: TRBD1
cdr3_nt: TGTGCCAGCAGGAAGGGACAGGCTGGTGGAAACACCATATATTTT
cdr3_aa: CASRKGQAGGNTIYF

v_call: TRBV2
clone_size: NA
j_call: TRBJ2-1
d_call: NA
cdr3_nt: TGTGCCAGCAGTGGTCAAAAGTTGGGTCAGGGCAATGAGCAGTTCTTC
cdr3_aa: CASSGQKLGQGNEQFF

v_call: TRBV19
clone_size: NA
j_call: TRBJ2-7
d_call: TRBD2
cdr3_nt: TGTGCCAGTAGTATCTACGGGGGGGGAGTCGGGGCCGAGCAGTACTTC
cdr3_aa: CASSIYGGGVGAEQYF

v_call: TRBV7-6
clone_size: once
j_call: TRBJ2-5
d_call: TRBD2
cdr3_nt: TGTGCCAGCAGCCGACCAACTAGCGGGGGGGCCTATGGGCAAGAGACCCAGTACTTC
cdr3_aa: CASSRPTSGGAYGQETQYF

v_call: TRBV7-6
clone_size: NA
j_call: TRBJ2-2
d_call: NA
cdr3_nt: TGTGCCAGCAGCTTTGGTCGGGACACCGGGGAGCTGTTTTTT
cdr3_aa: CASSFGRDTGELFF

v_call: TRBV3-1/TRBV3-2
clone_size: NA
j_call: TRBJ2-7
d_call: TRBD1
cdr3_nt: TGTGCCAGCAGCCTCCCGGACAGGGGGCTCCCCTACGAGCAGTACTTC
cdr3_aa: CASSLPDRGLPYEQYF

v_call: TRBV7-9
clone_size: NA
j_call: TRBJ2-4
d_call: TRBD1
cdr3_nt: TGTGCCAGCAGCTTAGCACAGGGGAACATTCAGTACTTC
cdr3_aa: CASSLAQGNIQYF

v_call: TRBV14
clone_size: NA
j_call: TRBJ2-2
d_call: NA
cdr3_nt: TGTGCCAGCAGCCGTCGACTAGAGGGGACCGGGGAGCTGTTTTTT
cdr3_aa: CASSRRLEGTGELFF

v_call: TRBV28
clone_size: NA
j_call: TRBJ2-7
d_call: TRBD1
cdr3_nt: TGTGCCAGCAGTTTCATTTTCGGGACAGACTCCTACGAGCAGTACTTC
cdr3_aa: CASSFIFGTDSYEQYF

v_call: TRBV7-9
clone_size: NA
j_call: TRBJ1-4
d_call: NA
cdr3_nt: TGTGCCAGCAGCCCGGACAGCTTAGAGGAAAAACTGTTTTTT
cdr3_aa: CASSPDSLEEKLFF

v_call: TRBV7-2
clone_size: NA
j_call: TRBJ2-7
d_call: TRBD2
cdr3_nt: TGTGCCAGCAGCGCTAGCGGGGGGGGGTACGAGCAGTACTTC
cdr3_aa: CASSASGGGYEQYF

v_call: TRBV28
clone_size: NA
j_call: TRBJ2-7
d_call: TRBD2
cdr3_nt: TGTGCCAGCAGTTCCTCACCGGGACTAGCGGGCTCCTACGAGCAGTACTTC
cdr3_aa: CASSSSPGLAGSYEQYF

v_call: TRBV7-9
clone_size: NA
j_call: TRBJ2-5
d_call: TRBD2
cdr3_nt: TGTGCCAGCAGCCCCCGAGCGGGGTCGGCAGAGACCCAGTACTTC
cdr3_aa: CASSPRAGSAETQYF

v_call: TRBV5-4
clone_size: NA
j_call: TRBJ2-3
d_call: TRBD2
cdr3_nt: TGTGCCAGCAGCTTGGGCGGTAGCGGGGCTTTAACCACAGATACGCAGTATTTT
cdr3_aa: CASSLGGSGALTTDTQYF

v_call: TRBV9
clone_size: few
j_call: TRBJ1-1
d_call: NA
cdr3_nt: TGTGCCAGCAGCGTAGATTCGGGGAGGGAAGGGGGTACCACTGAAGCTTTCTTT
cdr3_aa: CASSVDSGREGGTTEAFF

v_call: TRBV5-6
clone_size: NA
j_call: TRBJ1-1
d_call: NA
cdr3_nt: TGTGCCAGCAGCCGACAGGCGTGGACCACTGAAGCTTTCTTT
cdr3_aa: CASSRQAWTTEAFF